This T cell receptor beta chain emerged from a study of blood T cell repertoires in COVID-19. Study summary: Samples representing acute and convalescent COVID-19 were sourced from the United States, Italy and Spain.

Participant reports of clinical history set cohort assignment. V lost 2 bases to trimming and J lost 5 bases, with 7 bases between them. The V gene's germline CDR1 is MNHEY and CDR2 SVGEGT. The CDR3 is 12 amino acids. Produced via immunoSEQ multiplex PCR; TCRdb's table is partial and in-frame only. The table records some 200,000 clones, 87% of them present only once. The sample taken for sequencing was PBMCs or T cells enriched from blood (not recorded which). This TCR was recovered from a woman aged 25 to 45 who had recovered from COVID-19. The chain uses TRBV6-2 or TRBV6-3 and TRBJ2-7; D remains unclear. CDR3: CASSYVRDEQYF. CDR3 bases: TGTGCCAGCAGTTACGTTCGGGACGAGCAGTACTTC.